This record concerns one T cell receptor (beta chain) sequence. Which antigen it targets is not known. No per-base quality is available; no much larger clone lies one base away. CDR1 and CDR2 are drawn from the germline V gene (reference sequence): SEHNR, FQNEAQ. The junction shows trimming of 1 base on V and 4 bases on J, and the gene matches do not reach 5 bases of it. Including the terminal cysteine and phenylalanine, the CDR3 comprises 16 residues. Of the read, only the CDR3 DNA is kept; its 48 bases are in frame from base 1. The data are from a study of vaccination and CD4 T cells after COVID-19 (dated by TCRdb to the early 2020s). In terms of the full investigation: Convalescent patients had a positive SARS-CoV-2 result on nasal swab PCR, and of these patients, about ten had mild disease and one had severe disease. The convalescent cohort included six males and four females, with two Hispanic individuals, seven Caucasians, two Asians and one multiracial person. Participants received two doses of either the Pfizer-BioNTech BNT162b2 vaccine (n=8) or the Moderna mRNA-1273 vaccine (n=2). Post-COVID blood samples were collected from convalescent patients a median of roughly 100 days after diagnosis, with a range of roughly 35 to 170 days. Post-vaccine blood samples were collected a median of about 72 days after the second vaccine dose, ranging from 14 to 241 days. For stimulating the cultures, overlapping spike peptide pools were used, derived from SARS-CoV-2 as well as from the common cold coronaviruses HCoV-NL63, HCoV-OC43 and HCoV-229E. In control cultures, a CEFX viral epitope pool was used as positive control, an HIV-1 Nef peptide pool was used as negative control, or no peptide was added. In 10 COVID-19 convalescent patients and 4 infection-naive healthy vaccine recipients, researchers compared the spike-specific CD4+ TCR repertoire from before mRNA vaccination with the repertoire from after.

The receptor library was made with PCR. DNA from cultured CD4+ T cells underwent TCR sequencing with the Oncomine TCR Beta short-read assay at the Johns Hopkins FTIC core. Genomic DNA was extracted from the cultured CD4+ T cells with the QIAamp micro DNA kit. Oncomine TCR Beta libraries made from cultured CD4+ T cells were pooled using unique dual indexes and sequenced on an Illumina iSeq 100. Regarding the original processing steps: Non-productive sequences were removed, and CDR3s that did not start with C, did not end with F or W, or were shorter than 7 amino acids were discarded. Antigen-specific clonotypes were identified with the MANAFEST web application by comparing peptide-stimulated wells with reference and other culture wells. Positive clones required FDR below 0.05, an odds ratio above 5, and productive frequency above 0.1% in at least two of three replicate wells. A clonotype counted as cross-reactive if it showed significant expansion both in the SARS-CoV-2 spike wells and in at least one common cold coronavirus spike condition. Using R version 3.6.1, CDR3 homology was evaluated through Levenshtein distances (stringdist) along with unrooted phylogenetic trees (ape). Clones were called with MiXCR by TCRdb after fastp trimmed the public reads at Q25, and only in-frame beta chains were retained. Rows merge per CDR3 protein into single entries with the most common DNA and genes. None of the V and J calls come from the authors' own analysis; TCRdb made them. Within this sample are about 14,000 distinct CDR3 sequences, with 25% to 40% of them counted one time only. The leading ten clones occupy roughly 10% of the sample.

Overall results and qualifications from the work: The median count of SARS-CoV-2-reactive clonotypes went up from approximately 20 after infection to around 38 after vaccination, although the change was not significant. Only a relatively small number of convalescent patients were included in the study, and early timepoints following natural infection were not analyzed. Of the vaccine-specific clones found in convalescent patients, nearly all (304 of 307) were mono-reactive for SARS-CoV-2 spike instead of being cross-reactive with common cold coronaviruses. Among convalescent patients, a median around 86% of the SARS-CoV-2-reactive clones seen after vaccination appeared only after vaccination, which suggests priming specific to the vaccine.

The sample's treatment or condition label, in plain terms: roughly 10-day PBMC culture with coronavirus spike peptide pools or control peptides (ViraFEST assay). The study used the ViraFEST assay, which expanded antigen-specific T cells with peptide pools and then identified expanded clonotypes by TCR sequencing. The convalescent patients' positive SARS-CoV-2 PCR tests were from March to December 2020, which was before the Alpha, Beta and Delta variants emerged in the United States. PBMCs were cultured at 1.5 million to 2 million per well in IMDM supplemented with roughly 5.2% human AB serum and roughly 10 IU/ml IL-2, with approximately 9.2 ug/ml peptide pools added. On days 3 and 7, half of the culture medium was replaced with fresh IL-2-containing medium. Once the cells had been in culture for less than 11 days, the EasySep CD4+ T cell isolation kit was used to isolate CD4+ T cells by negative selection. PBMCs were separated from whole blood using Ficoll-Paque Plus gradient centrifugation and then either used fresh or cryopreserved at -140C. Culture conditions were generally each tested in triplicate wells.

Here the sequenced sample was CD4+ T cells from blood, cultured in vitro, taken after SARS-CoV-2 vaccination. The chain uses TRBV7-9 and TRBJ2-2, and TRBD1 aligns with 8 junction nucleotides. This TCR came from a human donor who had recovered from COVID-19. The encoded CDR3 is CASSLGQGAFTGELFF. The nucleotides are TGTGCCAGCAGCTTAGGGCAGGGGGCGTTCACCGGGGAGCTGTTTTTT. The full variable domain, completed from the reference TRBV7-9 and TRBJ2-2 proteins outside the CDR3, reads DTGVSQNPRHKITKRGQNVTFRCDPISEHNRLYWYRQTLGQGPEFLTYFQNEAQLEKSRLLSDRFSAERPKGSFSTLEIQRTEQGDSAMYLCASSLGQGAFTGELFFGEGSRLTVL.